This is a list of T cell receptor beta chains from one sample in a study of cytomegalovirus exposure and HLA in healthy donors. TCRdb's copy holds only in-frame clones and misses some; the assay was immunoSEQ multiplex PCR. The profile shows nearly 110,000 clones, approximately 90% of them singletons. The sequenced sample consisted of PBMCs. The receptors originated from a young woman in good health and CMV-seropositive. Both conserved end residues are part of each CDR3. The listing skips clone size in some rows; elsewhere it reads once, few, many or a size class.

TRBV4-1	TRBJ1-1	-	CASSQGTGFMNTEAFF
TRBV28	TRBJ1-2	-	CASSSGQGTYGYTF
TRBV5-4	TRBJ1-2	-	CASRNRGTNYGYTF
TRBV6-5	TRBJ2-3	-	CASSSERGSSTDTQYF
TRBV6-1	TRBJ2-5	-	CASQGGTGVIQTQYF
TRBV28	TRBJ1-4	once	CASSLNGGLNEKLFF
TRBV5-3	TRBJ2-1	-	CARSGQGANEQFF
TRBV28	TRBJ2-7	-	CASSPPVDRTYEQYF
TRBV28	TRBJ2-3	-	CASSLGGGAPDTQYF
TRBV28	TRBJ1-2	-	CASSLVRGDHYGYTF
TRBV5-1	TRBJ1-1	-	CASSTAGPNTEAFF
TRBV29-1	TRBJ2-5	-	CSVVGGQETQYF
TRBV7-7	TRBJ2-1	-	CASSAGGGGDNEQFF
TRBV28	TRBJ2-7	-	CASSLSPAGSYEQYF
TRBV6-1	TRBJ1-1	-	CASSEVYRDRGHGGNTEAFF
TRBV10-3	TRBJ1-6	-	CAISSGQALSPLHF
TRBV6-5	TRBJ1-4	-	CASSYYPGEKLFF
TRBV6-5	TRBJ2-2	-	CASKPGTSVVGELFF
TRBV7-9	TRBJ2-7	-	CASSLSGTNEQYF
TRBV7-9	TRBJ1-4	-	CASSLEGQEEKLFF
TRBV7-9	TRBJ2-5	-	CASSLVGGDETQYF
TRBV28	TRBJ2-2	-	CASSPGWSRGGLRTGELFF
TRBV19	TRBJ2-1	once	CASSIPQGDYNEQFF
TRBV19	TRBJ1-6	-	CASSMSGYNSPLHF
TRBV4-3	TRBJ1-5	-	CASSQDWGQGGQPQHF
TRBV11-2	TRBJ2-3	-	CASSKVAVDTQYF
TRBV21-1	TRBJ1-2	-	CASSKGTGGGYTF
TRBV13	TRBJ2-1	-	CASSVRPGGRTYNEQFF
TRBV4-3	TRBJ1-5	-	CASSQDLQGDQPQHF
TRBV27	TRBJ2-7	-	CASSRTSGTYEQYF
TRBV18	TRBJ2-5	-	CASSPRETQYF
TRBV11-3	TRBJ2-3	-	CASSPGDTDTQYF
TRBV4-1	TRBJ1-1	-	CASSQFQGIVTEAFF
TRBV29-1	TRBJ2-5	-	CSVGDTPAETQYF
TRBV27	TRBJ1-5	-	CASSTAVGNQPQHF